The 11 T cell receptor beta chains given below trace back to one sample, sequenced in a study of response to subunit inactivated influenza vaccine. TCRdb reanalysed the RT-PCR reads using MiXCR and keeps one entry per CDR3 protein. The sample yields about 500,000 distinct CDR3 sequences, around 7.9% seen once. The sequenced sample was PBMCs from blood, obtained less than 30 months after vaccination. The source of these receptors is a man aged 45-69 years who received an inactivated influenza vaccine.

The sample holds many counts of this clonotype. The V call is TRBV9, the J call TRBJ2-1; 13 bases agree with TRBD2. Trimming at V came to 1 base and at J to 3 bases, leaving 16 bases not matched to a gene. The CDR3 runs 21 residues. CDR1 and CDR2 from the germline V gene are SGDLS and YYNGEE. CDR3 bases: TGTGCCAGCAGCGTATTACCTAAAGTAAGGGGACTAGCGGGAATCTACAATGAGCAGTTCTTC. It encodes CASSVLPKVRGLAGIYNEQFF. Filled out from reference TRBV9 and TRBJ2-1, the complete variable domain reads DSGVTQTPKHLITATGQRVTLRCSPRSGDLSVYWYQQSLDQGLQFLIQYYNGEERAKGNILERFSAQQFPDLHSELNLSSLELGDSALYFCASSVLPKVRGLAGIYNEQFFGPGTRLTVL.

The rearrangement uses TRBV20-1 and TRBJ2-1; TRBD2 matches 12 bases. The CDR3 extends over 15 amino acids. Germline V gene lookup returns CDR1 DFQATT and CDR2 SNEGSKA (reference sequence). The V and J ends lost 3 bases and 8 bases, in that order; junction bases with no gene match: 8. The CDR3 sequence is CSARPASGRADEQFF. In nucleotides, the CDR3 is TGCAGTGCTAGGCCTGCTAGCGGGAGGGCCGATGAGCAGTTCTTC.

V is TRBV20-1 and J is TRBJ2-7, with TRBD2 as a possible D gene (5 bases). The CDR3 covers 13 residues. CDR1 and CDR2 from the germline V gene are DFQATT and SNEGSKA (reference sequence). V was pared by 2 bases and J by 2 bases, with 10 bases between. As DNA, the CDR3 is TGCAGTGCTAGAAGGCGGGCTGCCTACGAGCAGTACTTC. Protein: CSARRRAAYEQYF.

This clonotype was seen many times. The chain recombines TRBV29-1 with TRBJ2-5; 8 bases line up with TRBD1. V lost 8 bases, J lost 3 bases, and 14 bases stayed unmatched. This CDR3 region has 15 residues. CDR1 SQVTM and CDR2 ANQGSEA come from the germline V gene. This CDR3 is CSYEDRDKVKETQYF. DNA of the CDR3: TGCAGCTACGAGGACAGGGATAAAGTGAAAGAGACCCAGTACTTC.

The V call is TRBV7-6, the J call TRBJ2-5; D possibly corresponds to TRBD2 (6 bases). This CDR3 is 14 amino acids long. Germline CDR1 reads SGHVS; CDR2 reads FNYEAQ. V was pared by 0 bases and J by 5 bases, with 10 bases between. CDR3 DNA sequence: TGTGCCAGCAGCTTAGCCCTAGCGTGGGAGACCCAGTACTTC. Protein product: CASSLALAWETQYF.

This clonotype was seen a few times. This chain uses TRBV10-2 with TRBJ2-3, with 8 bases identical to TRBD1. J lost 0 bases, V lost 2 bases, and 4 bases had no gene match. CDR1 is WSHSY and CDR2 is SAAADI in the germline V gene. The CDR3 runs to 16 residues. The CDR3 is CASSEGQGRSTDTQYF. The DNA of the CDR3 is TGCGCCAGCAGTGAGGGACAGGGCAGAAGCACAGATACGCAGTATTTT.

This clonotype was counted ten times or more. CDR3 DNA sequence: TGTGCCAGCAGCACCCGCTCTGGACAGGGTAATTCACCCCTCCACTTT. It is translated as CASSTRSGQGNSPLHF. This sequence joins TRBV14 and TRBJ1-6; 8 bases map to TRBD1. This CDR3 spans 16 amino acids. With 5 bases clipped from V and 6 bases from J, the junction kept 9 bases outside the gene matches. Germline CDR1 is SGHDN and CDR2 is FVKESK.

There are many counts of this clonotype. The chain couples TRBV4-1 to TRBJ1-1; unclear D gene. The CDR3 loop spans 15 amino acids. The V and J ends lost 0 bases and 6 bases respectively, with 14 bases between them. Germline values: CDR1 MGHRA, CDR2 YSYEKL. CDR3 bases: TGCGCCAGCAGCCAAGAGGTCAGTTTGCGGGCTGAAGCTTTCTTT. It codes for CASSQEVSLRAEAFF.

This clonotype was seen at least ten times. This chain uses TRBV5-1 with TRBJ2-1; 7 bases line up with TRBD2. Germline CDR1 and CDR2: SGHRS and YFSETQ. This CDR3 comprises 14 residues. Trimming cost V 7 bases and J 6 bases; bases outside gene matches: 10. The CDR3: CASSRGGSVNEQFF. For the CDR3, the DNA is TGCGCCAGCTCGAGGGGCGGGAGTGTCAATGAGCAGTTCTTC.

This clonotype appeared a few times. The rearrangement uses TRBV4-3 and TRBJ2-5, with a weak D call TRBD2 (5 bases). Germline V gene sequence: CDR1 LGHNA, CDR2 YSLEER. V lost 3 bases, J lost 3 bases, and 14 bases lay in between. CDR3 size: 15 residues. The CDR3 bases are TGCGCCAGCAGCCAGAACCCGGGATCCAAAGAGACCCAGTACTTC. This encodes CASSQNPGSKETQYF.

This chain links TRBV6-2 or TRBV6-3 with TRBJ2-1, with TRBD1 as a possible D gene (6 bases). Trimming removed 3 bases from V and 7 bases from J, with 10 bases in between. The CDR3 spans 13 residues. Germline V gives CDR1 MNHEY, CDR2 SVGEGT. CDR3 region: CASSYQGLNEQFF. CDR3 in DNA: TGTGCCAGCAGTTATCAGGGGTTAAATGAGCAGTTCTTC.